This T cell receptor (beta chain) appears in the sequencing data of a study of beta chain features in type 1 diabetes. Study-wide results and limits: Across all four CD4+ subsets, people with type 1 diabetes showed modestly shorter TCRB CDR3s. VDJ junctions sequenced from type 1 diabetes patients showed fewer insertions and more deletions.

Each donor gave one heparinised blood draw averaging around 120 mL. By way of CD45RO/CCR7/CD25/CD127/CD95/CD27, the CD4+ regulatory, stem cell-like memory, central memory and naive cells were sorted. With regard to this clone: No antigen is known for it.

J was trimmed by 2 bases and V by 5 bases; bases with no gene match: 8. CDR1 and CDR2 (germline): SEHNR, FQNEAQ (reference sequence). The CDR3 length is 16 residues. Reverse transcribing all isolated RNA meant expressed TCRB transcripts were sequenced. Repertoires were generated with immunoSEQ multiplex PCR, while TCRdb's copy carries only in-frame clones and drops some. The top ten clones hold 0.015% of a sample with a few hundred thousand clones, approximately 15% of them seen once. This chain joins TRBV7-9 and TRBJ1-5; 8 positions agree with TRBD1. Sample: naive CD4+ T cells from blood. The clonotype originates from a woman in her late teens or twenties with type 1 diabetes. As DNA, the CDR3 is TGTGCCAGCAGCACTACAGGGGGTGGTGGCAATCAGCCCCAGCATTTT. Residues: CASSTTGGGGNQPQHF. Drawing the rest from reference TRBV7-9 and TRBJ1-5, the complete variable domain is DTGVSQNPRHKITKRGQNVTFRCDPISEHNRLYWYRQTLGQGPEFLTYFQNEAQLEKSRLLSDRFSAERPKGSFSTLEIQRTEQGDSAMYLCASSTTGGGGNQPQHFGDGTRLSIL.